The 22 T cell receptor beta chains below come from one sample, sequenced in a study of T cells expressing NK-cell markers. TCRdb reprocessed the 5' RACE reads and keeps a single row for each CDR3 protein, giving no DNA. This sample's table has roughly 280,000 distinct CDR3 sequences. Sequencing was done on a sample of blood T cells: a sorted CD56 or NKG2C T cell subset, CD4+ or CD8+ T cells, or bulk PBMC T cells (not recorded which). The source of these receptors is a man aged 18 to 30 in good health.

The chain carries TRBV5-4 and TRBJ2-1; TCRdb's D call, TRBD1, is unchecked because there is no DNA. The CDR3 is 15 amino acids. Germline V gene lookup returns CDR1 SGHNT and CDR2 YYREEE (reference sequence). The CDR3: CASSPGTAGWNEQFF.

The chain is built from TRBV12-3 or TRBV12-4 and TRBJ1-4; TCRdb indicates TRBD1, and absent DNA this call remains unverified. The CDR3 has 14 residues. The chain's CDR3 is CASSFGQGVEKLFF.

This sequence joins TRBV6-1 and TRBJ2-2; TCRdb returns TRBD2, unconfirmable since there is no DNA. The CDR3 is 15 amino acids. CDR1 and CDR2 (germline): MNHNS, SASEGT. CDR3 in amino acids: CASSRRDLNTGELFF.

J is TRBJ2-1 and V is TRBV20-1; TCRdb designates TRBD2, a call that cannot be tested without DNA. CDR3 length equals 16 residues. The germline CDR1 and CDR2 sequences are DFQATT and SNEGSKA (reference sequence). CDR3 amino acids: CSAGPSSGRDHNEQFF.

The chain recombines TRBV6-5 with TRBJ2-6; the TRBD2 assignment by TCRdb is unverifiable without DNA. CDR1 MNHEY and CDR2 SVGAGI come from the germline V gene. This CDR3 is 18 amino acids long. The CDR3 is CASSYDPSHYSGANVLTF.

The V gene is TRBV27, the J gene TRBJ2-7; the TRBD2 assignment by TCRdb is unverifiable without DNA. Germline V gene sequence: CDR1 MNHEY, CDR2 SMNVEV (reference sequence). The length of the CDR3 is 14 residues. The CDR3 here is CASRPLAGGYEQYF.

This chain links TRBV29-1 with TRBJ2-5; TCRdb designates TRBD1, a call that cannot be tested without DNA. The germline gives CDR1 SQVTM, CDR2 ANQGSEA. The CDR3 has 15 residues. CDR3 sequence: CSSAAKRSQGQTQYF. Looking up the rest from reference TRBV29-1 and TRBJ2-5 gives the full variable domain: SAVISQKPSRDICQRGTSLTIQCQVDSQVTMMFWYRQQPGQSLTLIATANQGSEATYESGFVIDKFPISRPNLTFSTLTVSNMSPEDSSIYLCSSAAKRSQGQTQYFGPGTRLLVL.

This sequence joins TRBV11-2 and TRBJ1-2; TCRdb designates TRBD1, a call that cannot be tested without DNA. CDR3 length equals 15 residues. From germline, CDR1 is SGHAT and CDR2 FQNNGV. The chain's CDR3 is CASSSNRDRLYGYTF.

The chain links TRBV5-1 to TRBJ1-1; the D call of TRBD1 rests on TCRdb alone, since no DNA is present to check it. This CDR3 spans 14 amino acids. Germline loops: CDR1 SGHRS, CDR2 YFSETQ. The CDR3 region is CASSPGGMNTEAFF.

The chain recombines TRBV19 with TRBJ1-1; lacking DNA, the TRBD1 call made by TCRdb goes unchecked. This CDR3 spans 15 amino acids. In germline, CDR1 is LNHDA, CDR2 SQIVND (reference sequence). This CDR3 is CASRPRAASNTEAFF.

The chain is built from TRBV30 and TRBJ1-3. The germline CDR1 and CDR2 sequences are GTSNPN and SVGIG (reference sequence). The CDR3 has 15 residues. CDR3 residues: CAWSVRAGPGNTIYF.

V usage is TRBV29-1 and J usage is TRBJ2-1; TCRdb proposes TRBD1, but this gene call is untestable without DNA. Germline assignment: CDR1 SQVTM and CDR2 ANQGSEA. The CDR3 is 13 amino acids. The CDR3 spells CSVFLTGYNEQFF.

The chain uses TRBV11-3 and TRBJ2-3; TCRdb's D gene call, TRBD2, goes unchecked for lack of DNA. The CDR3 contains 15 residues. Germline V CDR1 and CDR2: SGHNT, YENEEA. CDR3 in amino acids: CASSKQRDSTDTQYF. Complete variable domain (other parts from reference TRBV11-3 and TRBJ2-3): EAGVVQSPRYKIIEKKQPVAFWCNPISGHNTLYWYLQNLGQGPELLIRYENEEAVDDSQLPKDRFSAERLKGVDSTLKIQPAELGDSAVYLCASSKQRDSTDTQYFGPGTRLTVL.

The chain joins TRBV5-6 to TRBJ2-3. Germline-derived CDR1 and CDR2 are SGHDT and YYEEEE. The CDR3 covers 15 residues. The CDR3 spells CASSLEVGLSDTQYF.

This chain links TRBV20-1 with TRBJ2-3; TCRdb calls TRBD2, which cannot be checked without DNA. The CDR3 extends over 13 amino acids. Germline CDR1 is DFQATT and CDR2 is SNEGSKA (reference sequence). The CDR3: CSARERTSGKKYF.

The V gene is TRBV18, the J gene TRBJ2-3; TCRdb's D call of TRBD2 is untestable without DNA. This CDR3 has 20 residues. The germline CDR1 and CDR2 sequences are KGHSH and LQKENI. This CDR3 reads CASSQRLGTMAVGVADTQYF. Based on the CDR3 plus reference TRBV18 and TRBJ2-3, the full variable domain is NAGVMQNPRHLVRRRGQEARLRCSPMKGHSHVYWYRQLPEEGLKFMVYLQKENIIDESGMPKERFSAEFPKEGPSILRIQQVVRGDSAAYFCASSQRLGTMAVGVADTQYFGPGTRLTVL.

This chain connects TRBV10-3 to TRBJ2-5; TCRdb selects TRBD2, and the lack of DNA leaves this call unchecked. Germline-derived CDR1 and CDR2 are ENHRY and SYGVKD. The CDR3 runs 14 residues. CDR3 loop: CAITEGLGQETQYF.

This chain connects TRBV6-5 to TRBJ1-5. Germline V CDR1 and CDR2: MNHEY, SVGAGI. The CDR3 totals 13 residues. CDR3 in amino acids: CASSYRVHQPQHF.

The chain combines TRBV5-1 with TRBJ1-4. The CDR3 consists of 16 residues. Germline CDR1 and CDR2: SGHRS and YFSETQ. The CDR3 region is CASSLITGATNEKLFF.

The chain joins TRBV19 to TRBJ2-1; no DNA is available, so the TRBD1 call from TCRdb remains unchecked. CDR3 size: 12 residues. CDR1 is LNHDA and CDR2 is SQIVND in the germline V gene (reference sequence). This CDR3 reads CASSPHLGVQFF.

The chain links TRBV5-1 to TRBJ2-2; TCRdb outputs TRBD1, but without DNA this stays unchecked. Germline CDR1 SGHRS, CDR2 YFSETQ. CDR3 length: 16 amino acids. The CDR3 region is CASIAGRLTDTGELFF.

The chain uses TRBV20-1 and TRBJ1-1; TCRdb's D gene call, TRBD1, goes unchecked for lack of DNA. CDR1 and CDR2 from the germline V gene are DFQATT and SNEGSKA (reference sequence). The CDR3 is made up of 13 amino acids. The CDR3 loop reads CSASRQGGTEAFF.